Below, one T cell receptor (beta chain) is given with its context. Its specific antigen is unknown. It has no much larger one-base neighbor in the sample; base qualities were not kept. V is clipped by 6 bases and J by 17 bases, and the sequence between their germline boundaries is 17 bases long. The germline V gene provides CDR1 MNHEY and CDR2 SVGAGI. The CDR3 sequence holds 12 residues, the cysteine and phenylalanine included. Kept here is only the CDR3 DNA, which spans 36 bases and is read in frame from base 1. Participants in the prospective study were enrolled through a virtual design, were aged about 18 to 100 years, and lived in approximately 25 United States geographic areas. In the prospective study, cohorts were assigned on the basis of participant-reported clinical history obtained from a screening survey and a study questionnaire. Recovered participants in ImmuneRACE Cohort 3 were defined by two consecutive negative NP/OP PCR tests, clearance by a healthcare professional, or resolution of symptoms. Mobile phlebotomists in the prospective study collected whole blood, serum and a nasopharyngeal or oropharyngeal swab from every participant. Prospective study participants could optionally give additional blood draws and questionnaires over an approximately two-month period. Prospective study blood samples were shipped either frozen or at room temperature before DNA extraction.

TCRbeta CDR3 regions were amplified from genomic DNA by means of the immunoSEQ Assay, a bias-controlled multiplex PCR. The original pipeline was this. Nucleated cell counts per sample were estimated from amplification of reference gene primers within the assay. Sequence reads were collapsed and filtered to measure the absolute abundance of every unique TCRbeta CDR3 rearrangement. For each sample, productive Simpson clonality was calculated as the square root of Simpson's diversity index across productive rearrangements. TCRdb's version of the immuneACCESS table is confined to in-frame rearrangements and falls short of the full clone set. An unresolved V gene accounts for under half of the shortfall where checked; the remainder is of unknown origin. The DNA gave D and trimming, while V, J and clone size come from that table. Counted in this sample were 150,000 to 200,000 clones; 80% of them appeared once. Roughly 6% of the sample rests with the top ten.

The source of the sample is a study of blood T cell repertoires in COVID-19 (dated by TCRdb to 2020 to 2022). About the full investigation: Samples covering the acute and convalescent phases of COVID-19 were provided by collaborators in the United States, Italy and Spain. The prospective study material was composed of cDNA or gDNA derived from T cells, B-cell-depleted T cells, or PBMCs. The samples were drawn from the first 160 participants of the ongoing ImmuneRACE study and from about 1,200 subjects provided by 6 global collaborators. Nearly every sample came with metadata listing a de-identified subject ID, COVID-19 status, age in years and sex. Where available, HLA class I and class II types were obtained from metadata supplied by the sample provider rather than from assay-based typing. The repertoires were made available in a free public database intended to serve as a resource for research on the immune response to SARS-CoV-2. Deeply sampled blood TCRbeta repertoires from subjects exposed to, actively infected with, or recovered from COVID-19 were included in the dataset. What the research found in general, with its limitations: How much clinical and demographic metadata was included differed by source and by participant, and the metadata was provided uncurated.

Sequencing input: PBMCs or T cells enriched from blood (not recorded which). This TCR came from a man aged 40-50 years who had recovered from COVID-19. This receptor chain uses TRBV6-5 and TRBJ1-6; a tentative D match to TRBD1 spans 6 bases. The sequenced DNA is TGTGCCAGCAGCCACCCGGGACATCAAATCCACTTT. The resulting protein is CASSHPGHQIHF.